This T cell receptor (beta chain) was observed in a study of control samples from healthy donors and cancer patients (TCRdb year 2020). Turning to this clone: Which antigen it targets is not known. Base qualities are missing; no much larger clone stands one base away.

The library was produced with the immunoSEQ multiplex PCR assay. TCRdb's version of the immuneACCESS table is confined to in-frame rearrangements and falls short of the full clone set. An unresolved V gene accounts for under half of the shortfall where checked; the remainder is of unknown origin. For this sample the table gives 150,000 to 180,000 clones, of which about 94% were detected only once. The ten largest account for around 6.1% of the sample. Trimming leaves V shorter by 5 bases and J shorter by 6 bases, with the junction holding 8 bases beyond the gene matches. The CDR3 runs 15 amino acids, cysteine and phenylalanine included. Only the CDR3 portion is preserved as DNA: 45 bases, with reading frame beginning at the first base. In the germline V gene, CDR1 corresponds to MDHEN and CDR2 to SYDVKM.

The TCR originated in a man in his forties or fifties in good health. The chain links TRBV28 with TRBJ2-7; 12 junctional bases match TRBD1. The material sequenced was blood. The bases are TGTGCCAGCAGTCTGCCTGGGACAGGGGGCGGCGAGCAGTACTTC. Its product reads: CASSLPGTGGGEQYF.